This T cell receptor beta chain was obtained from a study of control samples from healthy donors and cancer patients. Per germline, CDR1 SGHTA and CDR2 FQGNSA. This CDR3 has 15 amino acids. V lost 5 bases and J 1 base, leaving 14 bases between the germline ends. Here immunoSEQ multiplex PCR was the method, and the copy in TCRdb shows in-frame clones only, minus some. This table has roughly 400,000 clones, more than 80% appearing once. Sequencing was done on a sample of PBMCs. The clonotype originates from a man between 35 and 55 years old with head and neck cancer. The chain joins TRBV7-2 to TRBJ1-1; D is unclear. CDR3 amino acids: CASSLQLDKNTEAFF. CDR3 nucleotide sequence: TGTGCCAGCAGCCTCCAGCTGGATAAGAACACTGAAGCTTTCTTT.